The clone carrying this T cell receptor (beta chain) was found a few times. Its antigen is unidentified. A single heparinised blood sample, averaging roughly 110 mL, was obtained per donor. These data belong to a study of beta chain features in type 1 diabetes. Findings and limits, study-wide: Patients with Type 1 diabetes showed moderately but significantly shorter TCRB CDR3s in all four CD4+ subsets.

All of the isolated RNA was reverse transcribed, so expressed TCRB transcripts were sequenced. Some clones are missing from TCRdb's copy, which holds only in-frame ones; the method was immunoSEQ multiplex PCR. The top ten clones hold 0.019% of a sample with some 400,000 clones, roughly 16% of them seen once. Per the germline V gene, CDR1 is SGDLS and CDR2 is YYNGEE. V lost 2 bases and J lost 1, with 12 bases in between. The CDR3 sequence is 15 residues long. The origin of this receptor is a woman aged 18-29 years in good health. The sample was naive CD4+ T cells from blood. The rearrangement links TRBV9 to TRBJ1-1; D possibly corresponds to TRBD1 (5 bases). CDR3 in amino acids: CASSVPGTENTEAFF. CDR3 nucleotides: TGTGCCAGCAGCGTGCCTGGGACTGAGAACACTGAAGCTTTCTTT.